Included here is one T cell receptor beta chain sequence, with context. Its target is not known. TCRdb fed the reads into MiXCR, producing one record per CDR3 protein. The table lists approximately 990,000 distinct CDR3 sequences, 31% of them singletons. This entry belongs to a study of T cell repertoires in cytomegalovirus infection. Overall study: Indications of both CMV infection and matching HLA type were provided by public TCR beta signatures. Study-level results: Dominating the ex vivo response were TCR beta clonotypes that were CMV-specific and HLA-C-restricted.

V was trimmed by 3 bases and J by 7 bases, leaving 9 bases between them. CDR3 length equals 13 residues. Germline CDR1 reads MNHEY; CDR2 reads SMNVEV (reference sequence). This specimen was cultured CD8+ T cells from PBMCs, taken from culture after CMV antigen stimulation. V and J are TRBV27 and TRBJ1-4; tentatively, D is TRBD1 (5 bases). The receptor's source is a human donor in good health (CMV status not recorded). Some clones in this sample may be carry-over from other donors' samples. The CDR3: CASSFAGGEKLFF. CDR3 sequence (DNA): TGTGCCAGCAGTTTTGCGGGGGGTGAAAAACTGTTTTTT.